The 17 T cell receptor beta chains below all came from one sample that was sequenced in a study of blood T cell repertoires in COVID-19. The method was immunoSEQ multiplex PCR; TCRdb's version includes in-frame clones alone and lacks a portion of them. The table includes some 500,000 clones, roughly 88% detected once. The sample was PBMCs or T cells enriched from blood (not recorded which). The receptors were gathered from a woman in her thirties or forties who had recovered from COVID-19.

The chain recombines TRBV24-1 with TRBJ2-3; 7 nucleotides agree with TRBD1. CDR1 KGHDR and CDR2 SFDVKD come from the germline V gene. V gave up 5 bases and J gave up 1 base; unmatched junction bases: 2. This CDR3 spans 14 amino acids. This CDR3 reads CATSADRGTDTQYF. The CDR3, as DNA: TGTGCCACCAGTGCTGACAGGGGCACAGATACGCAGTATTTT.

The CDR3 sequence: CASSLDTGSSYGYTF. CDR3 bases: TGTGCCAGCAGCTTGGATACAGGGTCGAGCTATGGCTACACCTTC. V gene TRBV5-6 combines with J gene TRBJ1-2; D perhaps matches TRBD1 (6 bases). Germline V CDR1 and CDR2: SGHDT, YYEEEE. Trimming took 0 bases from V and 4 from J, leaving 13 bases between them. The CDR3 contains 15 residues.

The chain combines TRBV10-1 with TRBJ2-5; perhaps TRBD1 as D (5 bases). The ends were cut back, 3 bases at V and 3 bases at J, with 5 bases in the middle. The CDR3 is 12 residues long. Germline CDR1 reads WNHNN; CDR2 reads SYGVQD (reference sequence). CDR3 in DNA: TGCGCCAGCAGTGACAGGGAAGAGACCCAGTACTTC. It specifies CASSDREETQYF.

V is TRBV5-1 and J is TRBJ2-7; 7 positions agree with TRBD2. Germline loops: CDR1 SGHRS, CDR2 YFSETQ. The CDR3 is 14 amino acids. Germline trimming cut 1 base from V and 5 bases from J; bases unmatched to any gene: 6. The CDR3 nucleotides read TGCGCCAGCAGCTTGCGGCGGGAGTTAAACGAGCAGTACTTC. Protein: CASSLRRELNEQYF. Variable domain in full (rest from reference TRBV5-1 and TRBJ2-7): KAGVTQTPRYLIKTRGQQVTLSCSPISGHRSVSWYQQTPGQGLQFLFEYFSETQRNKGNFPGRFSGRQFSNSRSEMNVSTLELGDSALYLCASSLRRELNEQYFGPGTRLTVT.

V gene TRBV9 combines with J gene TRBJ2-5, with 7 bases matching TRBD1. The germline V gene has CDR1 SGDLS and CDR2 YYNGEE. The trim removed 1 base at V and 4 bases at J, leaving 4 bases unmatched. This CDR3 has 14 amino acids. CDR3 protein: CASSVQTGIETQYF. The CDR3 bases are TGTGCCAGCAGCGTACAGACAGGGATAGAGACCCAGTACTTC.

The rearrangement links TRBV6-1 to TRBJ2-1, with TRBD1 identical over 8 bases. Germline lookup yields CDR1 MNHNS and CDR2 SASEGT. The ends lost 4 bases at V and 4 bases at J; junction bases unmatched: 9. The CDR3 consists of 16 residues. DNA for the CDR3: TGTGCCAGCAGTGGCTCCCGGACAGGGATTTACAATGAGCAGTTCTTC. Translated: CASSGSRTGIYNEQFF.

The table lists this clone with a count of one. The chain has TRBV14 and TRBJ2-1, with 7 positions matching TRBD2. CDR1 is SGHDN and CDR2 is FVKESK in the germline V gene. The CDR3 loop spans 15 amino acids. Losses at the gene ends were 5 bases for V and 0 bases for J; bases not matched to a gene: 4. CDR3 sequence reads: CASSGTMSSYNEQFF. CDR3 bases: TGTGCCAGCAGCGGGACTATGAGCTCCTACAATGAGCAGTTCTTC.

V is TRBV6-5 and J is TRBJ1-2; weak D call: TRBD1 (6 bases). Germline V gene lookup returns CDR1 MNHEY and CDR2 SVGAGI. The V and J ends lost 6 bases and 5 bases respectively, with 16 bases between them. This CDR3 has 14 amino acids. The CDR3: CASSRDKAPYGYTF. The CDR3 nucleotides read TGTGCCAGCAGCAGGGACAAAGCTCCTTATGGCTACACCTTC.

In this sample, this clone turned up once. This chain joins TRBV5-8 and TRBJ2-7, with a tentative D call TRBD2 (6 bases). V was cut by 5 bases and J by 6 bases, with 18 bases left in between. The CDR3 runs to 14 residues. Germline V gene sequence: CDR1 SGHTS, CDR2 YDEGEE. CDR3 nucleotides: TGTGCCAGCAGTGGTCGGTCGGGAGTGACCGAGCAGTACTTC. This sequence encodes CASSGRSGVTEQYF.

CDR3 residues: CASSEVWTEGDGYTF. The CDR3 region has the DNA TGTGCCAGTAGTGAAGTTTGGACAGAAGGAGACGGCTACACCTTC. The chain has TRBV19 and TRBJ1-2, with D maybe TRBD1 (6 bases). CDR3 length: 15 amino acids. Trimming took 5 bases from V and 8 from J, leaving 21 bases between them. From germline, CDR1 is LNHDA and CDR2 SQIVND (reference sequence).

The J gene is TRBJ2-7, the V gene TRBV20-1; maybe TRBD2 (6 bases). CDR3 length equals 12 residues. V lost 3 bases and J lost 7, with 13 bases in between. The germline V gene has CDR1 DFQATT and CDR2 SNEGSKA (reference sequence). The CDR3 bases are TGCAGTGCTAGTAGACTAGAGGTGGAGCAGTACTTC. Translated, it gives CSASRLEVEQYF.

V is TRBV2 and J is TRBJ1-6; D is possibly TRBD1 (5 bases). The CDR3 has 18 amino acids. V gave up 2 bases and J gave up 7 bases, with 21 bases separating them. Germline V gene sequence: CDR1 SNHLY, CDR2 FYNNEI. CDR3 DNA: TGTGCCAGCAGTGAATTCTGGGGTGCGGGGGTTGTAAATTCACCCCTCCACTTT. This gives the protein CASSEFWGAGVVNSPLHF.

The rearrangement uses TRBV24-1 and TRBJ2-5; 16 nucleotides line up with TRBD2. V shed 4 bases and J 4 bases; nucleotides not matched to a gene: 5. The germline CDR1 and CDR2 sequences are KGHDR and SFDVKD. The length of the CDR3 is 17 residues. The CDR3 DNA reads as TGTGCCACCAGTGACTCCGGGACTAGCGGGAGGGTAGAGACCCAGTACTTC. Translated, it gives CATSDSGTSGRVETQYF.

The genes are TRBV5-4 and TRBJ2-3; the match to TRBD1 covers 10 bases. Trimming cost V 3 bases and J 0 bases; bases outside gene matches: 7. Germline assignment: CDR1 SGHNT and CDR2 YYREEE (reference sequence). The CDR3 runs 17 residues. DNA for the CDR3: TGTGCCAGCAGCTCAGGACAGGGGGGTCCTAGCACAGATACGCAGTATTTT. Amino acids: CASSSGQGGPSTDTQYF.

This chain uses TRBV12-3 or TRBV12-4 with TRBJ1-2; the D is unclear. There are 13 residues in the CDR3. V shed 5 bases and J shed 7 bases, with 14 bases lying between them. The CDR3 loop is CASSPGRVSGYTF. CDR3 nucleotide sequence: TGTGCCAGCAGTCCCGGCCGGGTCAGTGGCTACACCTTC.

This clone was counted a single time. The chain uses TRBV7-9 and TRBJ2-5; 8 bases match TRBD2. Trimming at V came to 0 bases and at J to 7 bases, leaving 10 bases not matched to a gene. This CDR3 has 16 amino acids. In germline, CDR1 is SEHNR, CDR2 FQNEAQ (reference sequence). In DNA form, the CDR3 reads TGTGCCAGCAGCTTAGCCCCGACTAGCGAAGAGGGGACCCAGTACTTC. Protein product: CASSLAPTSEEGTQYF.

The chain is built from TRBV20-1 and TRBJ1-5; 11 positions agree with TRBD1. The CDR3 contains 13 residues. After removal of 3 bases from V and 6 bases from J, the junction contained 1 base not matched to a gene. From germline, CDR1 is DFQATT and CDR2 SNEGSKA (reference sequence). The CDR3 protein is CSASGTGGQPQHF. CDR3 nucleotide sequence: TGCAGTGCTAGTGGGACAGGGGGTCAGCCCCAGCATTTT.